Below are 32 T cell receptor beta chains sequenced from a single sample in a study of lymphopenia after photon versus proton radiotherapy. Profiling relied on immunoSEQ multiplex PCR, and the TCRdb table lists in-frame clones only, not all of them. This table holds around 63,000 clones, over 70% found once. Sequencing used peripheral blood, obtained from a patient treated with proton-based radiotherapy. The receptors were gathered from an older man with esophageal cancer.

The chain links TRBV5-6 to TRBJ1-2, with D perhaps matching TRBD1 (6 bases). The germline V gene has CDR1 SGHDT and CDR2 YYEEEE. The CDR3 sequence is 14 residues long. With 0 bases removed from V and 5 bases from J, the gap between germline ends came to 11 bases. The CDR3 DNA follows: TGTGCCAGCAGCTTGGAGGGGGGTTGGTATGGCTACACCTTC. Its translation: CASSLEGGWYGYTF.

The chain has TRBV15 and TRBJ2-1; perhaps TRBD1 as D (5 bases). Germline V gene lookup returns CDR1 LNHNV and CDR2 YYDKDF (reference sequence). The V end was cut by 0 bases, the J end by 2 bases, with 8 bases between. The CDR3 has 15 amino acids. CDR3 amino acids: CATSRDRGTYNEQFF. The CDR3 DNA reads as TGTGCCACCAGCAGAGATAGGGGAACCTACAATGAGCAGTTCTTC.

The chain has TRBV5-1 and TRBJ2-3, with D possibly being TRBD1 or TRBD2 (5 bases each). The CDR3 consists of 16 residues. The germline gives CDR1 SGHRS, CDR2 YFSETQ. V was shortened by 3 bases and J by 0 bases, with 14 bases between the two germline ends. The CDR3: CASSSIGTTSTDTQYF. As DNA, the CDR3 is TGCGCCAGCAGCTCCATTGGGACGACTAGCACAGATACGCAGTATTTT. The full variable domain, with the rest looked up from reference TRBV5-1 and TRBJ2-3, is KAGVTQTPRYLIKTRGQQVTLSCSPISGHRSVSWYQQTPGQGLQFLFEYFSETQRNKGNFPGRFSGRQFSNSRSEMNVSTLELGDSALYLCASSSIGTTSTDTQYFGPGTRLTVL.

J is TRBJ1-1 and V is TRBV5-6; D is unresolved. The CDR3 has 15 residues. Germline loops: CDR1 SGHDT, CDR2 YYEEEE. Trimming took off 3 bases at V and 1 base at J, with 13 bases between the two ends. The CDR3 DNA sequence: TGTGCCAGCAGCTCCCCGAAACAGTGGAACACTGAAGCTTTCTTT. Protein sequence: CASSSPKQWNTEAFF. The whole variable domain, remainder taken from reference TRBV5-6 and TRBJ1-1, is DAGVTQSPTHLIKTRGQQVTLRCSPKSGHDTVSWYQQALGQGPQFIFQYYEEEERQRGNFPDRFSGHQFPNYSSELNVNALLLGDSALYLCASSSPKQWNTEAFFGQGTRLTVV.

The rearrangement links TRBV5-1 to TRBJ2-2; 7 bases align to TRBD1. CDR1 and CDR2 (germline): SGHRS, YFSETQ. The CDR3 consists of 15 residues. Trimming cost V 0 bases and J 3 bases; bases outside gene matches: 2. CDR3 region: CASSLEGAHTGELFF. The CDR3 DNA reads as TGCGCCAGCAGCTTGGAGGGGGCGCACACCGGGGAGCTGTTTTTT.

This chain joins TRBV4-2 and TRBJ2-7, with 8 bases lining up with TRBD1. Germline V gives CDR1 LGHNA, CDR2 YNFKEQ. The CDR3 has 15 amino acids. J was trimmed by 3 bases and V by 2 bases; bases with no gene match: 6. As DNA, the CDR3 is TGTGCCAGCAGCCAATTTACAGGGGGATTCTACGAGCAGTACTTC. Amino acids: CASSQFTGGFYEQYF.

The chain couples TRBV15 to TRBJ2-7; D ambiguous. Germline assignment: CDR1 LNHNV and CDR2 YYDKDF (reference sequence). Trimming took 2 bases from V and 0 from J, leaving 11 bases between them. CDR3 size: 15 residues. The CDR3 spells CATSRNPDHSYEQYF. As DNA, the CDR3 is TGTGCCACCAGCAGAAACCCGGACCACTCCTACGAGCAGTACTTC. The full variable domain, with the rest looked up from reference TRBV15 and TRBJ2-7, is DAMVIQNPRYQVTQFGKPVTLSCSQTLNHNVMYWYQQKSSQAPKLLFHYYDKDFNNEADTPDNFQSRRPNTSFCFLDIRSPGLGDTAMYLCATSRNPDHSYEQYFGPGTRLTVT.

The J gene is TRBJ2-7, the V gene TRBV30, with D hard to call. CDR1 is GTSNPN, CDR2 SVGIG, per germline (reference sequence). The V gene lost 3 bases and the J gene lost 2 bases, with 14 bases spanning the gap. CDR3 length equals 14 residues. CDR3 amino acids: CAWRGQFDPYEQYF. Written as DNA, the CDR3 is TGTGCCTGGAGAGGGCAGTTTGACCCCTACGAGCAGTACTTC.

The chain employs TRBV4-3 and TRBJ1-2; 7 bases match TRBD1. V lost 0 bases, J lost 3 bases, and 4 bases stayed unmatched. Germline-derived CDR1 and CDR2 are LGHNA and YSLEER. The CDR3 is 15 residues long. The CDR3 is CASSQEADRDYGYTF. The DNA of the CDR3 is TGCGCCAGCAGCCAAGAGGCAGACAGGGACTATGGCTACACCTTC.

The V call is TRBV7-2, the J call TRBJ2-7; D not certain. CDR1 is SGHTA, CDR2 FQGNSA, per germline. Trimming cost V 2 bases and J 6 bases, with 8 bases left between them. The CDR3 spans 12 residues. CDR3 region: CASSLQAGEQYF. The CDR3 DNA sequence: TGTGCCAGCAGCTTACAGGCCGGCGAGCAGTACTTC.

The rearrangement links TRBV13 to TRBJ1-2; 8 bases are shared with TRBD1. Losses at the gene ends were 2 bases for V and 2 bases for J; bases not matched to a gene: 1. CDR1 is PRHDT and CDR2 is FYEKMQ in the germline V gene (reference sequence). The CDR3 contains 14 residues. CDR3 in amino acids: CASSLRTGNYGYTF. CDR3 coding DNA: TGTGCCAGCAGCTTACGGACAGGGAACTATGGCTACACCTTC. Combining the CDR3 with reference TRBV13 and TRBJ1-2 gives the whole variable domain AAGVIQSPRHLIKEKRETATLKCYPIPRHDTVYWYQQGPGQDPQFLISFYEKMQSDKGSIPDRFSAQQFSDYHSELNMSSLELGDSALYFCASSLRTGNYGYTFGSGTRLTVV.

The chain links TRBV4-3 to TRBJ1-4; no definite D call. CDR3 size: 16 residues. Germline V lookup: CDR1 LGHNA, CDR2 YSLEER. V was cut by 1 base and J by 7 bases, with 16 bases left in between. The CDR3 reads CASSQGVSSDSEKLFF. The CDR3 DNA reads TGCGCCAGCAGCCAAGGCGTATCAAGTGATAGTGAAAAACTGTTTTTT.

V is TRBV4-3 and J is TRBJ2-3; no definite D call. The CDR3 length is 17 residues. Germline loops: CDR1 LGHNA, CDR2 YSLEER. The V and J ends lost 0 bases and 4 bases respectively, with 17 bases between them. CDR3 loop: CASSQDFGSNIADTQYF. The DNA of the CDR3 is TGCGCCAGCAGCCAAGATTTCGGGTCGAACATCGCAGATACGCAGTATTTT.

The chain carries TRBV6-1 and TRBJ2-7, with a weak D call TRBD1 (6 bases). Germline values: CDR1 MNHNS, CDR2 SASEGT. V lost 6 bases and J 2 bases, leaving 17 bases between the germline ends. The CDR3 runs 15 residues. As DNA, the CDR3 is TGTGCCAGCAGGGCGAAGTTGGGGGCGGCCTACGAGCAGTACTTC. Its protein product is CASRAKLGAAYEQYF.

The chain employs TRBV2 and TRBJ2-5, with 9 bases lining up with TRBD1. This CDR3 is built from 15 residues. V trimming: 8 bases; J trimming: 1 base; junction bases outside the gene matches: 8. Germline V gene lookup returns CDR1 SNHLY and CDR2 FYNNEI. CDR3 residues: CASGGTGLSQETQYF. The CDR3 DNA reads TGTGCCAGCGGGGGGACAGGGCTTTCCCAAGAGACCCAGTACTTC.

The J gene is TRBJ2-7, the V gene TRBV6-5; 11 nucleotides line up with TRBD1. CDR1 and CDR2 (germline): MNHEY, SVGAGI. The CDR3 covers 13 residues. J was trimmed by 6 bases and V by 5 bases; bases with no gene match: 3. The CDR3 sequence: CASSIGTGGEQYF. CDR3 DNA sequence: TGTGCCAGCAGTATTGGGACAGGGGGCGAGCAGTACTTC.

The rearrangement links TRBV4-1 to TRBJ2-7, with D possibly TRBD2 on 6 matching bases. V lost 0 bases to trimming and J lost 2 bases, with 20 bases between them. Germline V gene sequence: CDR1 MGHRA, CDR2 YSYEKL. This CDR3 contains 18 residues. The CDR3 sequence: CASSQDLRKPSATYEQYF. CDR3 DNA sequence: TGCGCCAGCAGCCAAGACTTACGGAAACCTAGCGCTACCTACGAGCAGTACTTC.

The chain combines TRBV6-5 with TRBJ2-1; no reliable D call. This CDR3 is 13 amino acids long. V was cut by 1 base and J by 9 bases, with 10 bases left in between. The germline CDR1 and CDR2 sequences are MNHEY and SVGAGI. The CDR3 here is CASSYFTDGEQFF. DNA of the CDR3: TGTGCCAGCAGTTACTTCACAGACGGTGAGCAGTTCTTC.

In its sample, this clone was seen once. The rearrangement joins TRBV4-3 to TRBJ2-3; D ambiguous. The germline gives CDR1 LGHNA, CDR2 YSLEER. The V gene lost 4 bases and the J gene lost 0 bases, with 17 bases spanning the gap. The CDR3 length is 17 residues. The chain's CDR3 is CASSRQFKLTSTDTQYF. CDR3 in DNA: TGCGCCAGCAGCCGCCAATTTAAACTTACTAGCACAGATACGCAGTATTTT.

The chain joins TRBV19 to TRBJ2-6, with D possibly being TRBD1 (6 bases). The V end lost 7 bases, the J end lost 0 bases, and 13 bases lay between the germline ends. This CDR3 has 16 residues. Germline CDR1 is LNHDA and CDR2 is SQIVND (reference sequence). CDR3 bases: TGTGCCAGTACAGGGGCCCTCCTCTCTGGGGCCAACGTCCTGACTTTC. Residues: CASTGALLSGANVLTF.

CDR3 loop: CASSLVRGVSTGELFF. The CDR3 bases are TGTGCCAGCAGCTTGGTCAGGGGAGTATCCACCGGGGAGCTGTTTTTT. The chain joins TRBV7-2 to TRBJ2-2, with D tentatively TRBD1 (6 bases). V was clipped by 3 bases and J by 4 bases, with 15 bases between them. Germline-derived CDR1 and CDR2 are SGHTA and FQGNSA. There are 16 residues in the CDR3.

The chain combines TRBV5-1 with TRBJ1-2, with D possibly being TRBD1 (5 bases). Germline V gene sequence: CDR1 SGHRS, CDR2 YFSETQ. V lost 2 bases to trimming and J lost 6 bases, with 8 bases between them. CDR3 size: 12 residues. Written as DNA, the CDR3 is TGCGCCAGCAGCTTTGCAGGGAATGGCTACACCTTC. It encodes CASSFAGNGYTF.

The genes are TRBV11-2 and TRBJ2-3; D ambiguous. The CDR3 loop spans 13 amino acids. The V and J ends lost 3 bases and 2 bases respectively, with 6 bases between them. CDR1 and CDR2 from the germline V gene are SGHAT and FQNNGV. The CDR3 loop is CASSFGFTDTQYF. CDR3 nucleotides: TGTGCCAGCAGCTTTGGGTTCACAGATACGCAGTATTTT.

V and J are TRBV4-3 and TRBJ2-5; no firm D call. Germline V gene lookup returns CDR1 LGHNA and CDR2 YSLEER. V was trimmed by 1 base and J by 0 bases, leaving 15 bases between them. This CDR3 region has 17 residues. The CDR3 DNA sequence: TGCGCCAGCAGCCAAGGGCTGGGAAGAAGGTACCAAGAGACCCAGTACTTC. Its translation: CASSQGLGRRYQETQYF.

The V and J genes are TRBV4-3 and TRBJ1-3; D is possibly TRBD1 (5 bases). V was clipped by 0 bases and J by 2 bases, with 14 bases between them. The CDR3 has 17 amino acids. Germline values: CDR1 LGHNA, CDR2 YSLEER. The CDR3 loop is CASSQDEGTVAGNTIYF. The DNA of the CDR3 is TGCGCCAGCAGCCAAGATGAAGGGACTGTGGCTGGAAACACCATATATTTT.

This clone was counted between two and nine times. This rearrangement joins TRBV7-9 to TRBJ2-7; tentative D call: TRBD1 (6 bases). The CDR3 covers 15 residues. The germline V gene encodes CDR1 SEHNR and CDR2 FQNEAQ (reference sequence). Deletions cut 0 bases from V and 2 bases from J, with 11 bases between. The CDR3 coding sequence is TGTGCCAGCAGCTTAGCGCTCGGACAGCCCTACGAGCAGTACTTC. Translating gives CASSLALGQPYEQYF.

The V and J genes are TRBV29-1 and TRBJ2-1; D is perhaps TRBD2 (6 bases). Germline CDR1 SQVTM, CDR2 ANQGSEA. The CDR3 length is 11 residues. V was cut by 3 bases and J by 14 bases, with 14 bases left in between. In nucleotides, the CDR3 is TGCAGCGTTGATATCGGGGGTGGGGAGTTCTTC. The encoded protein is CSVDIGGGEFF.

In the case of this clone: At one boundary the junction diverges from the germline segment, which might be a read error. The chain combines TRBV6-6 with TRBJ1-1, with D unclear. The CDR3 is 14 amino acids. Germline CDR1 reads MNHNY; CDR2 reads SVGAGI (reference sequence). The chain's CDR3 is CASSYSSSIDKNTF. Written as DNA, the CDR3 is TGTGCCAGCAGTTACTCATCGAGTATTGACAAAAACACCTTT.

V is TRBV7-9 and J is TRBJ2-5; TRBD2 agrees at 14 bases. With 5 bases clipped from V and 4 bases from J, the junction kept 12 bases outside the gene matches. The CDR3 is 18 residues long. In germline, CDR1 is SEHNR, CDR2 FQNEAQ (reference sequence). The CDR3 is CASSRGNTGTSGRETQYF. CDR3 nucleotide sequence: TGTGCCAGCAGCCGAGGAAACACCGGGACTAGCGGGAGAGAGACCCAGTACTTC.

The chain is built from TRBV4-2 and TRBJ1-3, with D unclear. The CDR3 runs 13 residues. V lost 4 bases to trimming and J lost 3 bases, with 7 bases between them. Germline V CDR1 and CDR2: LGHNA, YNFKEQ. This CDR3 reads CASSPTVGNTIYF. The DNA of the CDR3 is TGTGCCAGCAGCCCGACTGTTGGAAACACCATATATTTT.

The rearrangement uses TRBV6-5 and TRBJ2-7, with D possibly being TRBD1 or TRBD2 (5 bases each). This CDR3 comprises 15 residues. Trimming removed 4 bases from V and 0 bases from J, with 13 bases in between. Germline V lookup: CDR1 MNHEY, CDR2 SVGAGI. The CDR3 region has the DNA TGTGCCAGCAGTTCCCCCGGGGACCTCTCCTACGAGCAGTACTTC. Its protein is CASSSPGDLSYEQYF.

V is TRBV5-4 and J is TRBJ2-1, with 11 bases matching TRBD1. The CDR3 spans 15 residues. V lost 4 bases and J lost 6; bases outside the gene matches: 6. Per germline, CDR1 SGHNT and CDR2 YYREEE (reference sequence). The CDR3 spells CASSIGQGAFNEQFF. The CDR3, as DNA: TGTGCCAGCAGCATCGGACAGGGGGCGTTCAATGAGCAGTTCTTC.